A single sample is the source of the 17 T cell receptor beta chains below, sequenced in a study of blood T cell repertoires in COVID-19. Data came from immunoSEQ multiplex PCR; TCRdb stores just in-frame clones and leaves some out. The profile covers about 150,000 clones, with around 83% appearing a single time and approximately 9.4% taken by the ten largest. Sequenced: peripheral blood. The receptors were gathered from a woman aged 45-59 years with acute or convalescent COVID-19.

This clone was picked up a small number of times. The chain recombines TRBV3-1 (or the pseudogene TRBV3-2) with TRBJ1-2, with D tentatively TRBD1 (5 bases). Trimming removed 1 base at V and 7 bases at J, with 7 bases between. Germline V gives CDR1 LGHDT, CDR2 YNNKEL (reference sequence). The CDR3 totals 12 residues. CDR3 residues: CASSQGGGGYTF. The CDR3 DNA reads TGTGCCAGCAGCCAAGGGGGCGGTGGCTACACCTTC.

This clone was recorded once. The V gene is TRBV2, the J gene TRBJ2-7; TRBD2 might be the D (6 bases). V dropped 3 bases and J dropped 5 bases, with 8 bases sitting between them. Germline CDR1 and CDR2: SNHLY and FYNNEI. The CDR3 length is 12 residues. This CDR3 is CASSDPGDEQYF. CDR3 nucleotides: TGTGCCAGCAGTGATCCGGGGGACGAGCAGTACTTC.

The gene calls are TRBV12-3 or TRBV12-4 and TRBJ2-1; 9 bases fit TRBD2. V gave up 5 bases and J gave up 7 bases; unmatched junction bases: 3. The CDR3 covers 13 residues. CDR3 coding DNA: TGTGCCAGCAGTGTTCTAGCGGGAAATGAGCAGTTCTTC. Encoded protein: CASSVLAGNEQFF.

This chain uses TRBV6-2 or TRBV6-3 with TRBJ1-4; D might be TRBD1 (6 bases). The V end was cut by 4 bases, the J end by 0 bases, with 15 bases between. Germline CDR1 is MNHEY and CDR2 is SVGEGT. CDR3 length: 17 residues. The CDR3 region is CASSSTGFVATNEKLFF. The CDR3 DNA sequence: TGTGCCAGCAGTTCGACAGGTTTCGTGGCAACTAATGAAAAACTGTTTTTT.

The V call is TRBV3-1 (or the pseudogene TRBV3-2), the J call TRBJ1-5; D is perhaps TRBD1 (5 bases). V was clipped by 0 bases and J by 6 bases, with 12 bases between them. Germline V gene lookup returns CDR1 LGHDT and CDR2 YNNKEL (reference sequence). This CDR3 spans 15 amino acids. CDR3 loop: CASSQDSGSGQPQHF. The CDR3 bases are TGTGCCAGCAGCCAAGATTCAGGGTCCGGTCAGCCCCAGCATTTT.

The V and J genes are TRBV18 and TRBJ1-5; 8 bases map to TRBD1. J was trimmed by 2 bases and V by 6 bases; bases with no gene match: 3. CDR1 is KGHSH and CDR2 is LQKENI in the germline V gene. CDR3 size: 14 residues. The CDR3 here is CASSPTGGNQPQHF. CDR3 nucleotides: TGTGCCAGCTCTCCGACAGGGGGCAATCAGCCCCAGCATTTT.

In DNA form, the CDR3 reads TGCGCCAGCAGCTTGGCCGAGGGTTTGTACGGCTACACCTTC. Protein product: CASSLAEGLYGYTF. The V and J genes are TRBV5-1 and TRBJ1-2; D is undetermined. Germline CDR1 SGHRS, CDR2 YFSETQ. Trimming removed 0 bases at V and 8 bases at J, with 14 bases between. The CDR3 is 14 amino acids.

The table lists this clone with a few counts. The chain is built from TRBV7-2 and TRBJ1-2; D might be TRBD1 (5 bases). This CDR3 comprises 15 residues. Trimming removed 1 base from V and 8 bases from J, with 17 bases in between. Germline-derived CDR1 and CDR2 are SGHTA and FQGNSA. This CDR3 reads CASSLGAGIPWGYTF. As DNA, the CDR3 is TGTGCCAGCAGCTTAGGGGCAGGGATCCCATGGGGCTACACCTTC.

V is TRBV10-1 and J is TRBJ2-1, with D possibly matching TRBD2 (5 bases). This CDR3 comprises 12 residues. Germline lookup yields CDR1 WNHNN and CDR2 SYGVQD (reference sequence). The V end was cut by 4 bases, the J end by 9 bases, with 10 bases between. The DNA for the CDR3 is TGCGCCAGCAGTGCCGCGGGTGGTGAGCAGTTCTTC. Protein: CASSAAGGEQFF.

This chain uses TRBV10-3 with TRBJ2-3; possible D gene TRBD1, 7 bases. This CDR3 is built from 15 residues. Trimming removed 3 bases at V and 4 bases at J, with 14 bases between. CDR1 and CDR2 (germline): ENHRY, SYGVKD. CDR3 residues: CAISDGRGAPDTQYF. As DNA, the CDR3 is TGTGCCATCAGTGACGGCAGGGGGGCCCCAGATACGCAGTATTTT.

This rearrangement joins TRBV11-2 to TRBJ1-6; D possibly corresponds to TRBD1 (5 bases). The CDR3 sequence is 16 residues long. V dropped 0 bases and J dropped 7 bases, with 13 bases sitting between them. The germline gives CDR1 SGHAT, CDR2 FQNNGV. CDR3 residues: CASSLEAGARNSPLHF. The DNA of the CDR3 is TGTGCCAGCAGCTTAGAGGCTGGGGCTAGGAATTCACCCCTCCACTTT.

V is TRBV2 and J is TRBJ2-1; D might be TRBD2 (6 bases). This CDR3 region has 13 residues. Germline V gives CDR1 SNHLY, CDR2 FYNNEI. Trimming took off 8 bases at V and 2 bases at J, with 10 bases between the two ends. The CDR3 is CASRESTYNEQFF. CDR3 nucleotide sequence: TGTGCCAGCCGGGAGTCAACCTACAATGAGCAGTTCTTC.

This clone was recorded once. The V gene is TRBV7-9, the J gene TRBJ1-2; maybe TRBD1 (6 bases). This CDR3 has 14 amino acids. V shed 5 bases and J shed 8 bases, with 18 bases lying between them. Per germline, CDR1 SEHNR and CDR2 FQNEAQ (reference sequence). The CDR3 sequence: CASSMTTGLSGYTF. The CDR3 DNA reads TGTGCCAGCAGCATGACGACAGGTCTAAGCGGCTACACCTTC.

The chain employs TRBV7-2 and TRBJ1-4; no definite D call. V lost 6 bases and J lost 5, with 10 bases in between. Germline V CDR1 and CDR2: SGHTA, FQGNSA. The CDR3 contains 13 residues. The CDR3 spells CASSSEANEKLFF. The CDR3 region has the DNA TGTGCCAGCAGTTCAGAGGCGAATGAAAAACTGTTTTTT.

The chain has TRBV10-3 and TRBJ2-1, with a weak D call TRBD2 (5 bases). The CDR3 sequence is 13 residues long. V was trimmed by 2 bases and J by 3 bases, leaving 5 bases between them. The germline CDR1 and CDR2 sequences are ENHRY and SYGVKD. For the CDR3, the DNA is TGTGCCATCAGTGAGACTAGCTACAATGAGCAGTTCTTC. Protein product: CAISETSYNEQFF.

The chain links TRBV4-1 to TRBJ2-1, with a tentative D call TRBD2 (6 bases). From germline, CDR1 is MGHRA and CDR2 YSYEKL. The CDR3 spans 14 residues. V dropped 6 bases and J dropped 1 base, with 10 bases sitting between them. The DNA for the CDR3 is TGCGCCAGCAGTCTCCGGGAGTCCTACAATGAGCAGTTCTTC. Translated, it gives CASSLRESYNEQFF.

Only one count was recorded for this clone. V usage is TRBV6-5 and J usage is TRBJ1-5; D unclear. The CDR3 length is 12 residues. The ends were cut back, 8 bases at V and 4 bases at J, with 9 bases in the middle. Germline values: CDR1 MNHEY, CDR2 SVGAGI. The DNA for the CDR3 is TGTGCCAGCGGCGGTCGGAATCAGCCCCAGCATTTT. Amino acids: CASGGRNQPQHF.